The rows below give T cell receptor beta chains drawn from one sample of a study of cytomegalovirus exposure and HLA in healthy donors. Some clones are missing from TCRdb's copy, which holds only in-frame ones; the method was immunoSEQ multiplex PCR. This repertoire includes around 150,000 clones. Material for sequencing was PBMCs. The receptors come from a woman aged 55-70 years in good health and CMV-seronegative. Both conserved end residues are part of each CDR3. The D gene is left open where the match is weak.

v_gene: TRBV6-6; j_gene: TRBJ2-7; d_gene: TRBD1; CDR3nt: TGTGCCAGCAGTTATTCCTTGGGACAGGCTGTCTACTTC; CDR3aa: CASSYSLGQAVYF
v_gene: TRBV10-3; j_gene: TRBJ2-3; d_gene: -; CDR3nt: TGTGCCACCAGTGTGGGCGATACGCAGTATTTT; CDR3aa: CATSVGDTQYF
v_gene: TRBV4-1; j_gene: TRBJ2-3; d_gene: -; CDR3nt: TGCGCCAGCAGCCAAGGCTCAGCTAGCAGCACAGATACGCAGTATTTT; CDR3aa: CASSQGSASSTDTQYF
v_gene: TRBV11-2; j_gene: TRBJ2-7; d_gene: -; CDR3nt: TGTGCCAGCAGCAAGCGTGACAGCAACTACGAGCAGTACTTC; CDR3aa: CASSKRDSNYEQYF
v_gene: TRBV7-2; j_gene: TRBJ2-3; d_gene: -; CDR3nt: TGTGCCAGCAGCTTGGGGGGGCGGACAGATACGCAGTATTTT; CDR3aa: CASSLGGRTDTQYF
v_gene: TRBV5-6; j_gene: TRBJ2-2; d_gene: -; CDR3nt: TGTGCCAGCAGTTTTCAGGGTACCGGGGAGCTGTTTTTT; CDR3aa: CASSFQGTGELFF
v_gene: TRBV5-1; j_gene: TRBJ2-6; d_gene: TRBD1; CDR3nt: TGCGCCAGCAGCTTGCGACAGGGGTTTGGATCTGGGGCCAACGTCCTGACTTTC; CDR3aa: CASSLRQGFGSGANVLTF
v_gene: TRBV5-1; j_gene: TRBJ1-5; d_gene: -; CDR3nt: TGCGCCAGCAACAAAACAGGCTTTGAACAGCCCCAGCATTTT; CDR3aa: CASNKTGFEQPQHF
v_gene: TRBV29-1; j_gene: TRBJ2-2; d_gene: TRBD2; CDR3nt: TGCAGCGCTATGACTAGCCCGAACACCGGGGAGCTGTTTTTT; CDR3aa: CSAMTSPNTGELFF
v_gene: TRBV10-1; j_gene: TRBJ1-1; d_gene: -; CDR3nt: TGCGCCAGCAGTGAATCGGGGAGGGGTTCCTACACTGAAGCTTTCTTT; CDR3aa: CASSESGRGSYTEAFF